A selection of T cell receptor beta chains follows, all from one sample in a study of human T cells and chemical hapten exposure. TCRdb redid the calling of the RACE reads with MiXCR, one entry per CDR3 protein. The data hold approximately 82,000 distinct CDR3 sequences, with roughly a tenth observed a single time. The sample was whole blood, taken in connection with sensitization to the hapten diphenylcyclopropenone (DPC). The receptors were sampled from a middle-aged man with alopecia areata. Some clones in this sample may be carry-over from other donors' samples. The CDR3 runs from the conserved cysteine through the conserved F or W. A D gene is named only where the DNA matches it firmly. Size tells how often a clone was seen (once, few, many) or the class of an expanded clone, and some rows leave it out.

CASSFAQGEGGSNQPQHF TGTGCCAGCAGTTTCGCCCAGGGGGAGGGAGGGAGCAATCAGCCCCAGCATTTT TRBV6-9 TRBD1 many TRBJ1-5
CASKEPGGTEAFF TGCGCCAGCAAGGAGCCGGGCGGCACTGAAGCTTTCTTT TRBV5-1 . . TRBJ1-1
CASTTQPGVAYGYTF TGTGCCAGCACCACCCAACCAGGGGTGGCCTATGGCTACACCTTC TRBV28 . many TRBJ1-2
CASSLDRAPGSPLHF TGTGCCAGCAGCTTAGACCGGGCCCCTGGGTCACCCCTCCACTTT TRBV14 . few TRBJ1-6
CASSKPSANFNEKLFF TGTGCCAGCAGCAAACCGTCAGCAAACTTCAATGAAAAACTGTTTTTT TRBV5-6 . many TRBJ1-4
CASSLGASGTDTQYF TGTGCCAGCAGCTTAGGGGCTAGCGGGACAGATACGCAGTATTTT TRBV11-2 TRBD2 few TRBJ2-3
CASKFETTSGNTIYF TGTGCCAGTAAATTCGAGACAACCTCTGGAAACACCATATATTTT TRBV19 . many TRBJ1-3
CASSVAGTGAGELFF TGTGCCAGCAGCGTGGCCGGGACAGGGGCCGGGGAGCTGTTTTTT TRBV9 TRBD1 few TRBJ2-2
CASSLVGGGPTEAFF TGTGCCAGCAGCTTAGTAGGAGGGGGCCCCACTGAAGCTTTCTTT TRBV7-9 TRBD1 few TRBJ1-1
CASRASGPGEAFF TGTGCCAGCAGAGCTTCGGGGCCAGGTGAAGCTTTCTTT TRBV28 . few TRBJ1-1
CASSQGLARTDTQYF TGCGCCAGCAGCCAAGGACTAGCGCGAACAGATACGCAGTATTTT TRBV4-1 TRBD2 . TRBJ2-3
CASSRIGGGNSPLHF TGTGCCAGCAGCCGGATCGGGGGGGGAAATTCACCCCTCCACTTT TRBV12-3/TRBV12-4 . many TRBJ1-6
CASSEVRPGPAGIQYF TGTGCCAGCAGCGAAGTCCGACCGGGACCCGCGGGCATTCAGTACTTC TRBV7-9 . . TRBJ2-4
CASSLTHSAGGPSSTDTQYF TGTGCTAGCAGCTTAACGCACTCCGCGGGAGGGCCCTCTAGCACAGATACGCAGTATTTT TRBV7-7 TRBD2 few TRBJ2-3
CASTRQGVESPLHF TGTGCCAGCACCAGACAGGGGGTAGAATCACCCCTCCACTTT TRBV6-1 TRBD1 few TRBJ1-6
CASSSQVDTEAFF TGTGCCAGCAGCTCGCAAGTGGATACGGAAGCTTTCTTT TRBV7-2 . . TRBJ1-1